Shown below are 17 T cell receptor beta chains from a single sample sequenced in a study of cytomegalovirus exposure and HLA in healthy donors. In the PCR, 60 Vbeta and 13 Jbeta primers were used. The protocol was immunoSEQ multiplex PCR, while the TCRdb copy is restricted to in-frame clones and leaves out a portion. The repertoire includes 82,000 or so clones, about 74% of them detected once, and 6% to 8% sits in the top ten. The sequencing sample was made of PBMCs. Every receptor here comes from a woman aged 45-60 years in good health and CMV-seropositive.

V gene TRBV19 combines with J gene TRBJ2-4; perhaps TRBD1 as D (5 bases). CDR1 and CDR2 from the germline V gene are LNHDA and SQIVND (reference sequence). The CDR3 length is 15 residues. V dropped 5 bases and J dropped 6 bases, with 17 bases sitting between them. CDR3 residues: CASSGDDSRRNIQYF. The CDR3 DNA is TGTGCCAGTAGTGGCGACGACAGCCGAAGAAACATTCAGTACTTC. Full variable domain (remainder filled in from reference TRBV19 and TRBJ2-4): DGGITQSPKYLFRKEGQNVTLSCEQNLNHDAMYWYRQDPGQGLRLIYYSQIVNDFQKGDIAEGYSVSREKKESFPLTVTSAQKNPTAFYLCASSGDDSRRNIQYFGAGTRLSVL.

The genes are TRBV18 and TRBJ1-1; D remains unclear. Trimming took 3 bases from V and 8 from J, leaving 10 bases between them. Germline V gene sequence: CDR1 KGHSH, CDR2 LQKENI. The CDR3 is 12 residues long. The chain's CDR3 is CASSPQLEEAFF. The CDR3 DNA reads as TGTGCCAGCTCACCTCAGCTGGAGGAAGCTTTCTTT.

CDR3 residues: CASSRQGAFGEKLFF. CDR3 DNA sequence: TGTGCCAGCAGCCGACAGGGGGCGTTTGGTGAAAAACTGTTTTTT. This chain uses TRBV9 with TRBJ1-4, with 10 bases matching TRBD1. CDR1 is SGDLS and CDR2 is YYNGEE in the germline V gene. CDR3 length: 15 amino acids. With 4 bases clipped from V and 7 bases from J, the junction kept 7 bases outside the gene matches.

Only a few counts were recorded for this clone. The junction differs from germline at one of its ends, possibly a read error. The gene calls are TRBV7-9 and TRBJ1-1, with D possibly TRBD1 on 5 matching bases. Germline V lookup: CDR1 SEHNR, CDR2 FQNEAQ (reference sequence). This CDR3 is built from 12 residues. CDR3 bases: TGTTCCAGCAGCTGGGGCGGGGCTGAAGCTTTCTTT. As protein: CSSSWGGAEAFF.

The gene calls are TRBV30 and TRBJ1-1; no firm D call. V was shortened by 6 bases and J by 4 bases, with 3 bases between the two germline ends. CDR1 GTSNPN and CDR2 SVGIG come from the germline V gene (reference sequence). This CDR3 is 9 amino acids long. CDR3 coding DNA: TGTGCCTGCGGCACTGAAGCTTTCTTT. It yields the protein CACGTEAFF.

This CDR3 is CASSPGLAGGRTDTQYF. The CDR3 DNA is TGTGCCAGCAGCCCCGGACTAGCGGGAGGGAGGACAGATACGCAGTATTTT. The J gene is TRBJ2-3, the V gene TRBV9; 15 bases line up with TRBD2. The V segment lost 4 bases and the J segment 3 bases; nucleotides outside the gene matches: 6. This CDR3 has 17 residues. Germline CDR1 and CDR2: SGDLS and YYNGEE.

The chain carries TRBV2 and TRBJ2-1; TRBD2 might be the D (6 bases). Trimming removed 6 bases from V and 8 bases from J, with 8 bases in between. CDR3 length: 11 amino acids. Germline loops: CDR1 SNHLY, CDR2 FYNNEI. The CDR3 nucleotides read TGTGCCAGCAGGGAGGGCGATGAGCAGTTCTTC. Amino acid sequence: CASREGDEQFF.

J is TRBJ1-3 and V is TRBV7-8; 9 nucleotides agree with TRBD1. CDR1 SGHVS and CDR2 FQNEAQ come from the germline V gene. Germline trimming cut 1 base from V and 4 bases from J; bases unmatched to any gene: 2. CDR3 length equals 15 residues. CDR3 in DNA: TGTGCCAGCAGCTTAGGGACAGGGGCAGGAAACACCATATATTTT. Encoded protein: CASSLGTGAGNTIYF.

There are a few counts of this clone. This sequence joins TRBV6-4 and TRBJ2-3; D uncertain. V shed 0 bases and J shed 0 bases, with 10 bases lying between them. The length of the CDR3 is 16 residues. The V gene's germline CDR1 is MRHNA and CDR2 SNTAGT. The CDR3 loop reads CASSDSSAASTDTQYF. CDR3 bases: TGTGCCAGCAGTGACTCGAGTGCGGCGAGCACAGATACGCAGTATTTT.

This chain connects TRBV25-1 to TRBJ2-2; possibly TRBD2 for D (5 bases). Germline V gene lookup returns CDR1 MGHDK and CDR2 SYGVNS. The CDR3 is 14 amino acids. Trimming shortened V by 6 bases and J by 4 bases, and 12 bases separated the two germline ends. The CDR3 bases are TGTGCCAGCAGCCTTTTCAGCGGCACCGGGGAGCTGTTTTTT. Amino acids: CASSLFSGTGELFF.

The chain combines TRBV25-1 with TRBJ2-1, with TRBD2 as a possible D gene (6 bases). The germline V and J ends were trimmed by 2 bases and 10 bases, with 18 bases remaining between them. The CDR3 sequence is 15 residues long. The V gene's germline CDR1 is MGHDK and CDR2 SYGVNS. CDR3 sequence (DNA): TGTGCCAGCAGTGAAGTTCTAGGGGAGGATTTCGAGCAGTTCTTC. It encodes CASSEVLGEDFEQFF.

The chain employs TRBV11-2 and TRBJ2-7; TRBD2 might be the D (6 bases). The CDR3 has 16 amino acids. Germline V gives CDR1 SGHAT, CDR2 FQNNGV. V lost 5 bases to trimming and J lost 3 bases, with 20 bases between them. Here the CDR3 reads CASSPISRRGNYEQYF. In nucleotides, the CDR3 is TGTGCCAGCAGCCCCATAAGCCGTCGGGGGAACTACGAGCAGTACTTC.

J is TRBJ1-2 and V is TRBV4-1; TRBD1 matches at 8 bases. The CDR3 loop spans 13 amino acids. CDR1 and CDR2 from the germline V gene are MGHRA and YSYEKL. V trimming: 4 bases; J trimming: 6 bases; junction bases outside the gene matches: 4. CDR3 region: CASSLQGVHGYTF. Here the CDR3 DNA reads TGCGCCAGCAGCCTACAGGGGGTCCATGGCTACACCTTC.

The gene calls are TRBV4-1 and TRBJ2-1; 7 bases line up with TRBD2. CDR1 MGHRA and CDR2 YSYEKL come from the germline V gene. The CDR3 runs to 16 residues. The J segment lost 7 bases and the V segment lost 0 bases, leaving 9 bases of the junction unmatched. The CDR3: CASSQDPGRMGNEQFF. CDR3 coding DNA: TGCGCCAGCAGCCAAGATCCCGGGAGGATGGGTAATGAGCAGTTCTTC.

This chain connects TRBV9 to TRBJ2-1; 8 bases match TRBD2. This CDR3 region has 17 residues. Trimming removed 3 bases from V and 3 bases from J; junction bases left unmatched: 11. CDR1 is SGDLS, CDR2 YYNGEE, per germline. The CDR3: CASSERLGTSSYNEQFF. The CDR3, as DNA: TGTGCCAGCAGCGAAAGACTAGGGACTAGTAGCTACAATGAGCAGTTCTTC.

Comments on this clone: An end of the junction does not agree with germline; a read error may underlie this. The rearrangement uses TRBV9 and TRBJ2-7; 7 positions agree with TRBD1. Germline V gene sequence: CDR1 SGDLS, CDR2 YYNGEE. There are 16 residues in the CDR3. The CDR3 DNA sequence: TGTGCCAGCAGCGTCGGGCAGGGGGTGACCTCCTTCGAGCAGTACTTC. It yields the protein CASSVGQGVTSFEQYF.

CDR3 protein: CASSPVTGASGNTIYF. In DNA, the CDR3 is TGTGCCAGCTCACCCGTGACAGGTGCCTCTGGAAACACCATATATTTT. The V and J genes are TRBV18 and TRBJ1-3, with a possible D match to TRBD1 (6 bases). The CDR3 runs 16 residues. V was trimmed by 3 bases and J by 0 bases, leaving 12 bases between them. The V gene's germline CDR1 is KGHSH and CDR2 LQKENI.